The clone carrying this T cell receptor beta chain was seen ten or more times. Its cognate antigen is unknown. V was pared by 6 bases and J by 5 bases, with 14 bases between. Germline assignment: CDR1 SGHTA and CDR2 FQGTGA. The length of the CDR3 is 14 residues. The sample comes from a study of T cells after posttransplantation cyclophosphamide. This related bone marrow graft donor gave peripheral blood on the day of marrow donation. Produced via immunoSEQ multiplex PCR; TCRdb's table is partial and in-frame only. The sample holds some 40,000 clones, and no clone turns up only once. General study points: Donor-recipient repertoire similarity was low at 1-2 months, rising over year one. TRB clonality was highly associated with recipient CMV seropositivity and reactivation. Tissue-infiltrating T cells from skin or gut overlapped little with blood T cells.

The sample comprised PBMCs. The clonotype was recovered from a woman between 45 and 60 years old in good health and a related stem cell transplant donor. The chain employs TRBV7-3 and TRBJ1-5, with no clear D. CDR3 DNA sequence: TGTGCCAGCAGACCGACGGGAAATGATCAGCCCCAGCATTTT. It is translated as CASRPTGNDQPQHF.